The clone carrying this T cell receptor (beta chain) was recorded a few times. What it binds is unknown. This record belongs to a study of cytotoxic CD8 clonotypes in ibrutinib-treated CLL. General study findings and limits: The study sampled sustained-remission and progressing patients at different times.

Germline V gene data show CDR1 as MGHRA and CDR2 as YSYEKL. V was pared by 1 base and J by 4 bases, with 5 bases of the junction left unmatched. This CDR3 region has 17 residues. Using immunoSEQ multiplex PCR, the repertoire was profiled, and TCRdb retains in-frame clones only, with some absent. The sample yields 250,000 or so clones, roughly 70% seen once. The V call is TRBV4-1, the J call TRBJ2-1, with 12 positions matching TRBD2. The TCR originated in a human donor with chronic lymphocytic leukemia. This sample comprised PBMCs, obtained after 24 months of ibrutinib treatment. The CDR3 nucleotides read TGCGCCAGCAGCCAAGCCCTAGCGGGAGGGCCATACAATGAGCAGTTCTTC. Its translation is CASSQALAGGPYNEQFF.